The clone carrying this T cell receptor (beta chain) was counted many times. The data stem from a study of patients and donors after allogeneic stem cell transplantation. Using its own MiXCR run on the RT-PCR reads, TCRdb lists one record per CDR3 protein. The sample records about 230,000 distinct CDR3 sequences, 11% to 15% being singletons. This receptor was taken from a human donor who was either an allogeneic HSCT recipient or a stem cell or donor lymphocyte infusion donor (not recorded which). It is not recorded whose cells these are; they may come from a transplant donor. The sample consisted of blood, either unsorted or a sorted T cell fraction (not recorded which).

The DNA for the CDR3 is TGTGCCAGCAGCTTTTCCCCCGGGGGTGGCACTGAAGCTTTCTTT. It is translated as CASSFSPGGGTEAFF. The V and J genes are TRBV14 and TRBJ1-1; TRBD1 is a possible D gene (5 bases). Germline V CDR1 and CDR2: SGHDN, FVKESK. There are 15 residues in the CDR3. Trimming took 5 bases from V and 4 from J, leaving 17 bases between them.